The source of this T cell receptor beta chain is a study of blood T cells in healthy people across ages. Per individual sample, total RNA of at least 5.5 micrograms was extracted. Per germline, CDR1 DFQATT and CDR2 SNEGSKA (reference sequence). The ends lost 5 bases at V and 4 bases at J; junction bases unmatched: 8. The CDR3 loop spans 14 amino acids. It was with a sample-barcoded 5' primer and a J-beta primer mix that a second PCR of roughly 6 to 12 cycles was run. TCRdb re-called the 5' RACE reads with MiXCR, one entry per CDR3 protein. The sample lists around 1,500,000 distinct CDR3 sequences, around 42% seen once, with roughly 7.9% in the top ten. Notes on this clonotype: The target antigen is unknown.

General observations from the study: Unsorted PBMC input precluded a conclusive naive versus antigen-experienced comparison.

The V call is TRBV20-1, the J call TRBJ2-3; 8 bases are a match to TRBD2. The source is a woman between 18 and 30 years old in good health. Sequencing input: blood. CDR3 amino acids: CSAAESGSSDTQYF. The CDR3 bases are TGCAGTGCTGCCGAAAGCGGGAGTTCAGATACGCAGTATTTT.